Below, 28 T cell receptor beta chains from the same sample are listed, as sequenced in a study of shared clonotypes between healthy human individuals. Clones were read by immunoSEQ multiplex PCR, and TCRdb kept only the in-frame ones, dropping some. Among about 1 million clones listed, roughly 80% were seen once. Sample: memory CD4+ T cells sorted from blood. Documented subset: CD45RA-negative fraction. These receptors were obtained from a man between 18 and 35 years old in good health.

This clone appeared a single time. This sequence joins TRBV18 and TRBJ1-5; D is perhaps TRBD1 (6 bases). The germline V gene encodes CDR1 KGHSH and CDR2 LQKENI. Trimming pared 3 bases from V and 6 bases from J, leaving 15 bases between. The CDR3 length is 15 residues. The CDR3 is CASSPRGVRGQPQHF. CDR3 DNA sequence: TGTGCCAGCTCACCCAGGGGCGTAAGAGGTCAGCCCCAGCATTTT.

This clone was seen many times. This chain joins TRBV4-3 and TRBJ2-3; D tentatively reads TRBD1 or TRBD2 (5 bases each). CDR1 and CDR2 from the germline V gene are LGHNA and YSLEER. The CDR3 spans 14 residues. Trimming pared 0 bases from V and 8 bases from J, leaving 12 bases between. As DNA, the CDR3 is TGCGCCAGCAGCCAAGACCTCGGGGCAGGTACGCAGTATTTT. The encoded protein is CASSQDLGAGTQYF.

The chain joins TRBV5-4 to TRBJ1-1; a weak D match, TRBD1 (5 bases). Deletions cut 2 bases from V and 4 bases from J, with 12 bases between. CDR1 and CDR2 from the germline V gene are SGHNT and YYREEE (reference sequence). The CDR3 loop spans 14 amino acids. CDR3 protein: CASSFAGRVTEAFF. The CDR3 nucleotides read TGTGCCAGCAGCTTCGCAGGGCGGGTCACTGAAGCTTTCTTT.

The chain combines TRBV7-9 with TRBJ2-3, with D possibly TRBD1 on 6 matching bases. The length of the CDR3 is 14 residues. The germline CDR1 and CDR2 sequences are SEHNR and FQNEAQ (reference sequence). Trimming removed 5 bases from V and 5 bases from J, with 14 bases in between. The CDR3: CASSRSQGKDTQYF. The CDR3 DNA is TGTGCCAGCAGCAGGTCACAGGGCAAAGATACGCAGTATTTT.

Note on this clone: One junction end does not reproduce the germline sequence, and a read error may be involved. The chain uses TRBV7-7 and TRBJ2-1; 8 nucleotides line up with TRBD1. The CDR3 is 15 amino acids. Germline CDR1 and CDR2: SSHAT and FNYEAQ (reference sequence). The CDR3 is CASSLDRAFYNEQFF. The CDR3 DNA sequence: TGTGCTAGCAGTCTGGACAGGGCCTTCTACAATGAGCAGTTCTTC. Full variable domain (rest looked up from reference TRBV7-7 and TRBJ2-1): GAGVSQSPRYKVTKRGQDVTLRCDPISSHATLYWYQQALGQGPEFLTYFNYEAQPDKSGLPSDRFSAERPEGSISTLTIQRTEQRDSAMYRCASSLDRAFYNEQFFGPGTRLTVL.

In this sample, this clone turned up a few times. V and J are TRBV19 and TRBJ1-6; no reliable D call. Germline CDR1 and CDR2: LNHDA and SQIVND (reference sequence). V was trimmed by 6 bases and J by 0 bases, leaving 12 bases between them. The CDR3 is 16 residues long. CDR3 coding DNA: TGTGCCAGTAGCAATGTGGGGAGCTCCTATAATTCACCCCTCCACTTT. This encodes CASSNVGSSYNSPLHF.

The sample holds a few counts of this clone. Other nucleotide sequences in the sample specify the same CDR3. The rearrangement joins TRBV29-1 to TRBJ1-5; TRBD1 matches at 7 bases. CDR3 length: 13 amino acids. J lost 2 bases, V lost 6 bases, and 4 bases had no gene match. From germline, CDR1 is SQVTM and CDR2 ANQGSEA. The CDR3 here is CSVRQGGNQPQHF. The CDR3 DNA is TGCAGCGTCCGACAGGGTGGCAATCAGCCCCAGCATTTT.

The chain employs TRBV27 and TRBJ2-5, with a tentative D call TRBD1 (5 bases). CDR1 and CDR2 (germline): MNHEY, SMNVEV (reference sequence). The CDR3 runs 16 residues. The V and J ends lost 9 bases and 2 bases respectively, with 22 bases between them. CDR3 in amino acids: CASGALGWGKQETQYF. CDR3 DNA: TGTGCCAGTGGGGCTTTAGGGTGGGGAAAACAAGAGACCCAGTACTTC.

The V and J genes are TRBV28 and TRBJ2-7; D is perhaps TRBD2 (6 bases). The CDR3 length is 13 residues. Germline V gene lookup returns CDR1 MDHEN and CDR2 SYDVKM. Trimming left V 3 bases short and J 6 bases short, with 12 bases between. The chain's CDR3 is CASSFGSSAEQYF. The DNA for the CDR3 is TGTGCCAGCAGTTTTGGTTCTAGCGCCGAGCAGTACTTC.

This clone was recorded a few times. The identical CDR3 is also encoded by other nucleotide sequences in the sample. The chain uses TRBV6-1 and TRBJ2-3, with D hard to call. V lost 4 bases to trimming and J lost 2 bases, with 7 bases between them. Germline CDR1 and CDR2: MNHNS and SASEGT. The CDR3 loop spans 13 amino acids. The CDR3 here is CASSASDTDTQYF. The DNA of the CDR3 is TGTGCCAGCAGTGCATCGGACACAGATACGCAGTATTTT.

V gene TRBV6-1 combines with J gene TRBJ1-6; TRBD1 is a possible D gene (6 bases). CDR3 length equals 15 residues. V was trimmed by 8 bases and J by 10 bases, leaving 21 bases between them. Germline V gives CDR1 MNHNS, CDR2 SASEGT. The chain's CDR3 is CASGGGVLEFSPLHF. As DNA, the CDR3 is TGTGCCAGCGGAGGGGGGGTCCTGGAATTCTCACCCCTCCACTTT.

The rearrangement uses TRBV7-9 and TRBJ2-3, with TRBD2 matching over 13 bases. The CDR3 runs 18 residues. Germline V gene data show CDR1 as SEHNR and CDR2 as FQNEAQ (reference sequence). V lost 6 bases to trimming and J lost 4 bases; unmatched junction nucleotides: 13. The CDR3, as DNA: TGTGCCAGCAGAGAACTAGCGGGGGGGCCCGTGGGCTCAGATACGCAGTATTTT. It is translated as CASRELAGGPVGSDTQYF.

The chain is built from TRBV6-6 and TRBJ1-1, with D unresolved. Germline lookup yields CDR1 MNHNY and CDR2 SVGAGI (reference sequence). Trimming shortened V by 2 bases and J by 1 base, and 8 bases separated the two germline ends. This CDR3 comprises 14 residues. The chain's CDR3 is CASSYEAKNTEAFF. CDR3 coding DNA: TGTGCCAGCAGTTACGAAGCCAAGAACACTGAAGCTTTCTTT.

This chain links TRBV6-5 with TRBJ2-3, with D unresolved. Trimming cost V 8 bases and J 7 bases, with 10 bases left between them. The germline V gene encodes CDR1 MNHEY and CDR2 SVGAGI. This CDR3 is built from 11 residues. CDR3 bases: TGTGCCAGCCGCCTTGGAAATACGCAGTATTTT. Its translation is CASRLGNTQYF.

This CDR3 reads CASSPSHGTQVSGNTIYF. The CDR3, as DNA: TGTGCCAGCAGCCCTAGCCACGGGACACAAGTCTCTGGAAACACCATATATTTT. V gene TRBV21-1 combines with J gene TRBJ1-3; TRBD1 was called by the table and not checked on the DNA. TRBV21-1 counts as a pseudogene. The length of the CDR3 is 18 residues.

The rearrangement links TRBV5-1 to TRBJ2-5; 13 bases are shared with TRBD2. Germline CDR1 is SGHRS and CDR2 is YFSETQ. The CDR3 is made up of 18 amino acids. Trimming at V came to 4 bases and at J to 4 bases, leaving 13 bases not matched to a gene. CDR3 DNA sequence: TGCGCCAGCAGCACTCTTGGGACTAGCGGGAAAGGTGGAGAGACCCAGTACTTC. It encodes CASSTLGTSGKGGETQYF.

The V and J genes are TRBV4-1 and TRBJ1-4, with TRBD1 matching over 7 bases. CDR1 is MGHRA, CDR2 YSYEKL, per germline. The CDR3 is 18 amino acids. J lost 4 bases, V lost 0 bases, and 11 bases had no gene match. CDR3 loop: CASSQEFFYDRVNEKLFF. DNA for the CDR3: TGCGCCAGCAGCCAAGAATTTTTTTACGACAGGGTTAATGAAAAACTGTTTTTT.

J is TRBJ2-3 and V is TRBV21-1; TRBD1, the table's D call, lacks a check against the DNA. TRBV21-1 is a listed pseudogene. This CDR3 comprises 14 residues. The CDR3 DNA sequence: TGTGCCAGAATGACAGGGGGTGTTAGAGATACGCAGTATTTT. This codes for CARMTGGVRDTQYF.

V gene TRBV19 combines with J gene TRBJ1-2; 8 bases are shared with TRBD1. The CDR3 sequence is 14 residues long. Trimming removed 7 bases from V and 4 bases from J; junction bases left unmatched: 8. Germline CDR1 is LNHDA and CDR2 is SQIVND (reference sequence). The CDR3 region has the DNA TGTGCCAGTAATTATTGGGGGACAGGCTATGGCTACACCTTC. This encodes CASNYWGTGYGYTF.

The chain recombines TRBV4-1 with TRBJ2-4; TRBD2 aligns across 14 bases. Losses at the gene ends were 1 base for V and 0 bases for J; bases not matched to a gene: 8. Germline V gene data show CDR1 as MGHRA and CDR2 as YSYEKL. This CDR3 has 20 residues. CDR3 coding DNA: TGCGCCAGCAGCCAAGCGACTAGCGGGGGGGCCCAGGGAGCCAAAAACATTCAGTACTTC. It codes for CASSQATSGGAQGAKNIQYF.

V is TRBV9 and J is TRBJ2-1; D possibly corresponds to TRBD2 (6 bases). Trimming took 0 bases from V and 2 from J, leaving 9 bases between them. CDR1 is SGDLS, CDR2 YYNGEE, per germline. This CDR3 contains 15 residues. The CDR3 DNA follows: TGTGCCAGCAGCGTAGACGGGGGAACCTACAATGAGCAGTTCTTC. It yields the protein CASSVDGGTYNEQFF.

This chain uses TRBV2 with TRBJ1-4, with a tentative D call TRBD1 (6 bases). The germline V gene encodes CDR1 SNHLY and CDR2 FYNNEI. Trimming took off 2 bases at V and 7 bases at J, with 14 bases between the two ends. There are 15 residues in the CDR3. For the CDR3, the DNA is TGTGCCAGCAGTGAAATTCTGGGGGCAGGTGAAAAACTGTTTTTT. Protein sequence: CASSEILGAGEKLFF.

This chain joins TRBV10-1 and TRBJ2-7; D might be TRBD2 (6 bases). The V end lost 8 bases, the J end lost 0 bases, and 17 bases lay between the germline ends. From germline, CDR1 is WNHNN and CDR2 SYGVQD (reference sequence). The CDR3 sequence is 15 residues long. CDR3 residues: CASHRELADSYEQYF. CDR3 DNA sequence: TGCGCCAGCCATAGGGAACTAGCAGACTCCTACGAGCAGTACTTC.

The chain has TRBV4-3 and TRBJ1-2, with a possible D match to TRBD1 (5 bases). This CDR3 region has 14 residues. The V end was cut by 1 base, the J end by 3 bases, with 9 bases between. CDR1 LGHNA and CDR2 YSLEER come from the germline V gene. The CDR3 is CASSQVGDHYGYTF. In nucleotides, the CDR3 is TGCGCCAGCAGCCAAGTGGGGGATCACTATGGCTACACCTTC.

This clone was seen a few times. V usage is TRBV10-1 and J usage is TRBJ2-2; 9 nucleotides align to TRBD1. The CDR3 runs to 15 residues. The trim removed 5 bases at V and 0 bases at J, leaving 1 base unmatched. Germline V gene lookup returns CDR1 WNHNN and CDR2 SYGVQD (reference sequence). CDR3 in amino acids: CASSRQGANTGELFF. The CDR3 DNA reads TGCGCCAGCAGTAGACAGGGGGCGAACACCGGGGAGCTGTTTTTT.

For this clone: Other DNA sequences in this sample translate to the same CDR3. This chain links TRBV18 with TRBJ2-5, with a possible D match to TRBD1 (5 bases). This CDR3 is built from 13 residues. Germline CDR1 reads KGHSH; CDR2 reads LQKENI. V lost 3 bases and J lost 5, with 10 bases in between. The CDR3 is CASSPPPGETQYF. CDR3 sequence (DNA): TGTGCCAGCTCACCCCCCCCAGGGGAGACCCAGTACTTC.

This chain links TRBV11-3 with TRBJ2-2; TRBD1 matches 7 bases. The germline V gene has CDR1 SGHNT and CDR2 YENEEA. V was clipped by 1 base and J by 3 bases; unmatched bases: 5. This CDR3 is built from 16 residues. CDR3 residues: CASSLGGTADTGELFF. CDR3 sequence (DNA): TGTGCCAGCAGCTTAGGGGGGACAGCGGACACCGGGGAGCTGTTTTTT.

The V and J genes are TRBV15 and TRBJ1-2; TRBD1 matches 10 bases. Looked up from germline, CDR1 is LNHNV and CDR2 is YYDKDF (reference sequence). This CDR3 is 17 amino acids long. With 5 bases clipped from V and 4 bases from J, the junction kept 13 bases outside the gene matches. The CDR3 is CATSSWDRGLGFYGYTF. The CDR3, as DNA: TGTGCCACCAGCTCATGGGACAGGGGATTGGGGTTCTATGGCTACACCTTC.